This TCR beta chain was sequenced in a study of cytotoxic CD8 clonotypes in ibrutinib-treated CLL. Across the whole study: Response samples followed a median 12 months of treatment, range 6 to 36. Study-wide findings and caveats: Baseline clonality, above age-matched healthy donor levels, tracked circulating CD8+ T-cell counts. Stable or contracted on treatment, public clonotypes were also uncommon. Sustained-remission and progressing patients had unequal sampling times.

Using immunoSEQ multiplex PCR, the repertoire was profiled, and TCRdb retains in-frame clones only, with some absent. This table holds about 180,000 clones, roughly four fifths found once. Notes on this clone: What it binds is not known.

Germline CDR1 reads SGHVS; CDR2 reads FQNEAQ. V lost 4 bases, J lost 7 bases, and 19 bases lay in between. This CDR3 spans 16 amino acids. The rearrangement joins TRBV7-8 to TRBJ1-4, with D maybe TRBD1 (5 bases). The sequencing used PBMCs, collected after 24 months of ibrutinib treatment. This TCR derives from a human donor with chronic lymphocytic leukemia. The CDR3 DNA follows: TGTGCCAGCAGCTATGTCGGGTCTCAGGGTGGTGAAAAACTGTTTTTT. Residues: CASSYVGSQGGEKLFF.